The present T cell receptor beta chain was sequenced within a study of T cells after yellow fever vaccination. CDR3 length: 16 residues. With 4 bases clipped from V and 1 base from J, the junction kept 9 bases outside the gene matches. Germline CDR1 reads LGHDT; CDR2 reads YNNKEL (reference sequence). TCRdb reanalysed the 5' RACE reads using MiXCR and keeps one entry per CDR3 protein. The sample shows about 320,000 distinct CDR3 sequences, 3.5% to 5% of them seen only once. This clonotype was found a few times. The chain combines TRBV3-1 with TRBJ1-1; the match to TRBD1 covers 7 bases. This clonotype was obtained from a man aged 18 to 35 who received the YFV17D yellow fever vaccine. Sequenced material: PBMCs, taken 15 days after the yellow fever booster vaccination. DNA of the CDR3: TGTGCCAGCAGCCCCCTCGGAGCAGGGGGGAACACTGAAGCTTTCTTT. Amino acid sequence: CASSPLGAGGNTEAFF.